Detailed here is one TCR beta chain. This entry is derived from a study of blood T cell repertoires in COVID-19. Study background: Donors in the United States, Italy and Spain gave samples during acute or convalescent COVID-19. The cDNA or gDNA used as material had been derived from T cells, B-cell-depleted T cells, or PBMCs.

Authors' data handling: Reference gene primers were amplified, and this amplification served to estimate nucleated cell counts. Libraries were prepared by immunoSEQ multiplex PCR; TCRdb keeps only in-frame clonotypes and omits some of them. V, J and clone size were drawn from that table, and D and trimming were deduced from the DNA. The top ten hold over 4.5% of the sample, which has 250,000 or so clones, 83% seen once. With V trimmed by 3 bases and J by 1 base, 2 bases remained unmatched. Germline loops: CDR1 LGHNA, CDR2 YNFKEQ. The CDR3 is made up of 15 amino acids. The source material was peripheral blood. The clonotype comes from a human donor in a cohort sampled during active COVID-19. The gene calls are TRBV4-2 and TRBJ1-3, with TRBD1 matching over 8 bases. This CDR3 is CASSHGQGSGNTIYF. CDR3 coding DNA: TGTGCCAGCAGCCACGGACAGGGTTCTGGAAACACCATATATTTT.